These 15 T cell receptor beta chains originate from one sample sequenced in a study of T cell responses to AZD1222 COVID-19 vaccine (dated by TCRdb to the early 2020s). The receptor library was made with the immunoSEQ multiplex PCR assay. Sourced from immuneACCESS, this table was stored by TCRdb with only in-frame sequences that have V and J called. A share of the clones is absent; for the studies checked, an unresolved V gene accounts for under half, and the remainder has no known explanation. The sample table contains about 150,000 clones; only one count was recorded for approximately 90% of them. Approximately 6.9% of the sample is taken by the ten largest. The intended sense of this specimen's time point label: baseline before first vaccination. Source: peripheral blood, taken on day 0 of AZD1222 vaccination. The receptors shown here come from an adult in good health.

The chain combines TRBV11-2 with TRBJ1-3; 8 nucleotides line up with TRBD1. This CDR3 region has 14 residues. V lost 2 bases and J lost 7; bases outside the gene matches: 4. The germline gives CDR1 SGHAT, CDR2 FQNNGV. The CDR3 loop reads CASSLLDRDNTIYF. The CDR3 DNA is TGTGCCAGCAGCTTACTGGACAGGGACAACACCATATATTTT.

V is TRBV7-2 and J is TRBJ2-7, with 9 bases fitting TRBD1. CDR1 and CDR2 (germline): SGHTA, FQGNSA. The length of the CDR3 is 14 residues. With V trimmed by 9 bases and J by 3 bases, 9 bases remained unmatched. The CDR3 loop is CASSAGTGLYEQYF. As DNA, the CDR3 is TGTGCCAGTAGCGCCGGGACAGGGCTCTACGAGCAGTACTTC.

The rearrangement joins TRBV3-1 (or the pseudogene TRBV3-2) to TRBJ2-3; D not certain. The CDR3 spans 14 residues. Trimming left V 1 base short and J 2 bases short, with 7 bases between. In germline, CDR1 is LGHDT, CDR2 YNNKEL (reference sequence). The CDR3 DNA reads as TGTGCCAGCAGCCAAGTTCGGCTCACAGATACGCAGTATTTT. Its translation: CASSQVRLTDTQYF.

The chain uses TRBV6-5 and TRBJ2-7; D might be TRBD1 (5 bases). Germline CDR1 MNHEY, CDR2 SVGAGI. This CDR3 is built from 15 residues. Trimming stripped 5 bases from V and 0 bases from J, with 14 bases between. The CDR3 bases are TGTGCCAGCAGTATTTCTACAGGAGACTCCTACGAGCAGTACTTC. Protein: CASSISTGDSYEQYF.

This clone was recorded once. This chain joins TRBV6-6 and TRBJ2-5; D gene uncertain. The CDR3 covers 14 residues. Trimming stripped 6 bases from V and 2 bases from J, with 13 bases between. Per the germline V gene, CDR1 is MNHNY and CDR2 is SVGAGI (reference sequence). CDR3: CASRTSGQQETQYF. The CDR3 DNA is TGTGCCAGCAGAACGTCCGGGCAGCAAGAGACCCAGTACTTC.

This sequence joins TRBV2 and TRBJ1-5; D is unresolved. V was pared by 2 bases and J by 0 bases, with 8 bases between. This CDR3 region has 15 residues. Germline V gene sequence: CDR1 SNHLY, CDR2 FYNNEI. The CDR3 loop is CASSEPRHSNQPQHF. CDR3 nucleotides: TGTGCCAGCAGTGAACCCAGACATAGCAATCAGCCCCAGCATTTT.

CDR3 amino acids: CASSSAGVFREKLFF. In DNA form, the CDR3 reads TGTGCCAGCAGTTCAGCAGGGGTTTTCCGTGAAAAACTGTTTTTT. The chain links TRBV28 to TRBJ1-4; a possible D gene is TRBD1 (6 bases). The CDR3 covers 15 residues. The V and J ends lost 4 bases and 7 bases respectively, with 16 bases between them. CDR1 and CDR2 (germline): MDHEN, SYDVKM.

The chain is built from TRBV10-3 and TRBJ1-4, with D perhaps TRBD1 (5 bases). This CDR3 is 13 amino acids long. CDR1 and CDR2 from the germline V gene are ENHRY and SYGVKD. Trimming shortened V by 6 bases and J by 7 bases, and 12 bases separated the two germline ends. CDR3: CAISPGTREKLFF. CDR3 DNA sequence: TGTGCCATCAGCCCCGGGACTCGTGAAAAACTGTTTTTT.

The chain recombines TRBV7-8 with TRBJ2-3; 12 nucleotides agree with TRBD2. V lost 4 bases, J lost 4 bases, and 12 bases stayed unmatched. Germline CDR1 is SGHVS and CDR2 is FQNEAQ. The CDR3 length is 18 residues. CDR3 bases: TGTGCCAGCAGCTCTTATCGGGCTAGCGGGGGGGCTTCAGATACGCAGTATTTT. Translation: CASSSYRASGGASDTQYF.

This clone has just one count. J is TRBJ2-1 and V is TRBV27; TRBD2 agrees at 15 bases. After removal of 4 bases from V and 7 bases from J, the junction contained 11 bases not matched to a gene. Germline V CDR1 and CDR2: MNHEY, SMNVEV (reference sequence). The CDR3 totals 18 residues. The CDR3 nucleotides read TGTGCCAGCAGTTCCCCCCGGACTAGCGGGGGGGCTTCTAATGAGCAGTTCTTC. Amino acid sequence: CASSSPRTSGGASNEQFF.

This clone was recorded once. V is TRBV10-1 and J is TRBJ2-1, with 11 bases that match TRBD2. V gave up 1 base and J gave up 8 bases; unmatched junction bases: 7. The CDR3 runs to 16 residues. CDR1 and CDR2 (germline): WNHNN, SYGVQD (reference sequence). This CDR3 reads CASSEFVAGGPDEQFF. The DNA of the CDR3 is TGCGCCAGCAGTGAGTTCGTAGCGGGGGGGCCGGATGAGCAGTTCTTC.

The chain combines TRBV5-1 with TRBJ2-5, with D perhaps matching TRBD1 or TRBD2 (5 bases each). The V gene's germline CDR1 is SGHRS and CDR2 YFSETQ. The CDR3 is 14 residues long. Trimming stripped 4 bases from V and 5 bases from J, with 15 bases between. CDR3 sequence: CASSGRDERETQYF. The CDR3 DNA follows: TGCGCCAGCAGCGGAAGGGACGAGAGGGAGACCCAGTACTTC.

CDR3 sequence (DNA): TGCAGCGTTGAGTCTGGGAACTTTAACACTGAAGCTTTCTTT. Translated, it gives CSVESGNFNTEAFF. The chain links TRBV29-1 to TRBJ1-1; D call uncertain. With 3 bases removed from V and 2 bases from J, the gap between germline ends came to 13 bases. CDR3 length: 14 residues. The V gene's germline CDR1 is SQVTM and CDR2 ANQGSEA. Full variable domain (missing parts from reference TRBV29-1 and TRBJ1-1): SAVISQKPSRDICQRGTSLTIQCQVDSQVTMMFWYRQQPGQSLTLIATANQGSEATYESGFVIDKFPISRPNLTFSTLTVSNMSPEDSSIYLCSVESGNFNTEAFFGQGTRLTVV.

The chain recombines TRBV6-5 with TRBJ1-1; D call uncertain. The V gene's germline CDR1 is MNHEY and CDR2 SVGAGI. The CDR3 is 13 amino acids. Trimming shortened V by 0 bases and J by 3 bases, and 5 bases separated the two germline ends. The chain's CDR3 is CASSYSTHTEAFF. CDR3 coding DNA: TGTGCCAGCAGTTACTCCACTCACACTGAAGCTTTCTTT.

The chain is built from TRBV14 and TRBJ1-5; TRBD1 matches at 7 bases. The CDR3 length is 15 residues. Germline V lookup: CDR1 SGHDN, CDR2 FVKESK. V was clipped by 1 base and J by 10 bases; unmatched bases: 10. The CDR3 here is CASSQGTGRFSPQHF. The CDR3 DNA reads TGTGCCAGCAGCCAAGGGACAGGCCGCTTCTCCCCCCAGCATTTT.